The sequence of this TCR beta chain was determined in a study of cytomegalovirus exposure and HLA in healthy donors. This clone showed up just once. Its antigen remains unknown. Whole-study findings and limits: Common viral pathogens (according to a later analysis) appeared linked to several of the most significant clusters. Reportedly, fewer N-insertions than the approximately 610-donor mean appeared in an Asian-associated ancestry cluster in a later analysis. TCR beta V segments were, for the most part, productive about 87% or about 30% of the time in an earlier analysis. Testing in vitro showed a few CMV-associated chains specific for CMV antigens.

With 6 bases removed from V and 4 bases from J, the gap between germline ends came to 4 bases. CDR3 length: 11 amino acids. CDR1 SGHAT and CDR2 FQNNGV come from the germline V gene. PCR involved 60 Vbeta and 13 Jbeta primers. Profiling relied on immunoSEQ multiplex PCR, and the TCRdb table lists in-frame clones only, not all of them. The sample has some 200,000 clones, about 76% seen once. Sequenced sample: PBMCs. The TCR originated in a male donor in good health and CMV-seropositive. The chain uses TRBV11-2 and TRBJ2-1, with D uncertain. CDR3 bases: TGTGCCAGCAGATCTTACAATGAGCAGTTCTTC. Amino acids: CASRSYNEQFF.